Detailed here is one TCR beta chain. In the study's own analysis: Scientists estimated how many nucleated cells there were by amplifying reference gene primers. The protocol was immunoSEQ multiplex PCR, while the TCRdb copy is restricted to in-frame clones and leaves out a portion. D and trimming come from the DNA, and the V and J calls and clone size come from that table. Of about 440,000 clones detected, around 88% appear once; the ten largest clones hold around 4.5%. These data originate in a study of blood T cell repertoires in COVID-19. For the study at large: Sample material is recorded as cDNA or gDNA derived from T cells, B-cell-depleted T cells, or PBMCs.

Looked up from germline, CDR1 is MNHEY and CDR2 is SVGAGI. The CDR3 extends over 14 amino acids. Losses at the gene ends were 8 bases for V and 4 bases for J; bases not matched to a gene: 6. This receptor was obtained from a woman aged 30 to 39 with acute or convalescent COVID-19. J is TRBJ2-3 and V is TRBV6-5; 10 positions agree with TRBD1. Input material: peripheral blood. CDR3 amino acids: CASASGQGSDTQYF. The CDR3, as DNA: TGTGCCAGCGCGTCGGGACAGGGGTCAGATACGCAGTATTTT.